This passage covers 9 T cell receptor beta chains from one sample sequenced in a study of shared clonotypes between healthy human individuals. Some clones are missing from TCRdb's copy, which holds only in-frame ones; the method was immunoSEQ multiplex PCR. The top ten hold roughly 0.45% of the sample, which has approximately 1,500,000 clones, about 98% seen once. Sample: naive CD4+ T cells sorted from blood. Subset described: CD45RA+ positively selected. The receptors originated from a man younger than 40 in good health.

This sequence joins TRBV6-5 and TRBJ2-7; TRBD2 aligns across 13 bases. The CDR3 is 15 residues long. The germline V gene encodes CDR1 MNHEY and CDR2 SVGAGI. The V segment lost 0 bases and the J segment 6 bases; nucleotides outside the gene matches: 2. The CDR3 sequence: CASSYSRLAGGEQYF. For the CDR3, the DNA is TGTGCCAGCAGTTACTCGAGACTAGCGGGAGGCGAGCAGTACTTC.

This rearrangement joins TRBV15 to TRBJ2-7; 7 nucleotides match TRBD2. This CDR3 contains 14 residues. Looked up from germline, CDR1 is LNHNV and CDR2 is YYDKDF (reference sequence). After removal of 9 bases from V and 7 bases from J, the junction contained 15 bases not matched to a gene. The CDR3 protein is CATGPGGRAGEQYF. DNA of the CDR3: TGTGCCACTGGGCCGGGTGGGAGGGCCGGGGAGCAGTACTTC.

The chain uses TRBV4-3 and TRBJ2-1, with 12 bases aligning to TRBD1. The CDR3 has 17 amino acids. The junction had 7 bases not matched to a gene; V was cut back by 0 bases and J by 7 bases. Per the germline V gene, CDR1 is LGHNA and CDR2 is YSLEER. CDR3: CASSQDFGTGGRNEQFF. The CDR3 DNA is TGCGCCAGCAGCCAAGACTTTGGGACAGGGGGCCGGAATGAGCAGTTCTTC.

The count of this clone is one. The sample contains more than one DNA sequence encoding this CDR3. The chain has TRBV5-1 and TRBJ2-2, with D tentatively TRBD1 (6 bases). This CDR3 is built from 14 residues. Germline lookup yields CDR1 SGHRS and CDR2 YFSETQ. Between the trimmed V and J ends, which lost 4 bases and 4 bases, there was a span of 11 bases. The CDR3 here is CASSEQGSTGELFF. The DNA of the CDR3 is TGCGCCAGCAGCGAGCAGGGGAGCACCGGGGAGCTGTTTTTT. The variable domain in full, with the rest retrieved from reference TRBV5-1 and TRBJ2-2, is KAGVTQTPRYLIKTRGQQVTLSCSPISGHRSVSWYQQTPGQGLQFLFEYFSETQRNKGNFPGRFSGRQFSNSRSEMNVSTLELGDSALYLCASSEQGSTGELFFGEGSRLTVL.

This chain connects TRBV7-9 to TRBJ2-3; weak D call: TRBD1 (5 bases). The CDR3 is 16 residues long. Per the germline V gene, CDR1 is SEHNR and CDR2 is FQNEAQ (reference sequence). Trimming left V 5 bases short and J 6 bases short, with 21 bases between. The CDR3 DNA reads as TGTGCCAGCAGCCTCCCCGTAGGGGTTTCAACGGATACGCAGTATTTT. It codes for CASSLPVGVSTDTQYF.

The rearrangement links TRBV19 to TRBJ2-3; D unclear. Germline CDR1 LNHDA, CDR2 SQIVND (reference sequence). Deletions cut 3 bases from V and 1 base from J, with 11 bases between. CDR3 length equals 15 residues. CDR3 protein: CASSISSTGTDTQYF. CDR3 sequence (DNA): TGTGCCAGTAGTATTTCTAGTACGGGCACAGATACGCAGTATTTT.

The chain joins TRBV5-4 to TRBJ1-2; D perhaps matches TRBD1 (6 bases). V lost 4 bases, J lost 7 bases, and 11 bases lay in between. The germline gives CDR1 SGHNT, CDR2 YYREEE (reference sequence). CDR3 length: 12 residues. The CDR3 sequence: CASSERGAGYTF. DNA of the CDR3: TGTGCCAGCAGCGAAAGGGGGGCTGGCTACACCTTC.

V and J are TRBV5-5 and TRBJ2-3; D ambiguous. The ends were cut back, 1 base at V and 2 bases at J, with 8 bases in the middle. This CDR3 is built from 14 residues. Per the germline V gene, CDR1 is SGHKS and CDR2 is YYEKEE (reference sequence). The CDR3 loop reads CASSLLGSTDTQYF. The CDR3 bases are TGTGCCAGCAGCTTGCTGGGGTCCACAGATACGCAGTATTTT.

With respect to this clone: Additional DNA sequences in this sample encode the identical CDR3. The chain is built from TRBV5-1 and TRBJ2-1, with 13 bases identical to TRBD2. V shed 2 bases, J shed 6 bases, and the junction held 2 bases outside the gene matches. This CDR3 has 15 residues. The germline V gene encodes CDR1 SGHRS and CDR2 YFSETQ. The CDR3 is CASSLGTSGTNEQFF. The CDR3 DNA reads as TGCGCCAGCAGCTTAGGGACTAGCGGGACCAATGAGCAGTTCTTC.